What follows are 18 T cell receptor beta chains derived from one specimen sequenced in a study of shared clonotypes between healthy human individuals. The table came from immunoSEQ multiplex PCR; TCRdb's copy has only in-frame clones and leaves some out. The top ten hold less than 2% of the sample, which has 700,000 or so clones, 72% seen once. Sequencing was carried out using memory CD4+ T cells sorted from blood. Described subset: CD45RA-negative fraction. The receptors originated from a woman in her twenties or thirties in good health.

This clone was detected only a few times. This rearrangement joins TRBV30 to TRBJ2-5, with 10 bases lining up with TRBD2. Unmatched junction bases numbered 14, after V lost 2 bases and J lost 11 bases. The CDR3 runs 15 residues. Germline CDR1 GTSNPN, CDR2 SVGIG (reference sequence). CDR3 DNA: TGTGCCTGGAGTAAGGGGTCTAGCGGGAGTTGGGAGCAGTACTTC. This encodes CAWSKGSSGSWEQYF.

CDR3 coding DNA: TGTGCCAGCAGCTTGGGGACACAGGGGGCGGGTCAGACCCAGTACTTC. This codes for CASSLGTQGAGQTQYF. The chain uses TRBV7-9 and TRBJ2-5; 9 bases align to TRBD1. The CDR3 extends over 16 amino acids. Germline CDR1 reads SEHNR; CDR2 reads FQNEAQ (reference sequence). After removal of 3 bases from V and 6 bases from J, the junction contained 11 bases not matched to a gene.

The chain recombines TRBV7-9 with TRBJ2-7, with TRBD2 identical over 15 bases. The CDR3 covers 18 residues. Germline-derived CDR1 and CDR2 are SEHNR and FQNEAQ (reference sequence). J lost 2 bases, V lost 4 bases, and 9 bases had no gene match. The chain's CDR3 is CASSSQGTSGRTPYEQYF. DNA of the CDR3: TGTGCCAGCAGCTCGCAAGGGACTAGCGGGAGGACTCCCTACGAGCAGTACTTC.

The rearrangement uses TRBV7-3 and TRBJ2-7, with D possibly matching TRBD2 (6 bases). The CDR3 consists of 13 residues. CDR1 and CDR2 (germline): SGHTA, FQGTGA. The V gene lost 1 base and the J gene lost 9 bases, with 13 bases spanning the gap. CDR3 region: CASSLKGGTPQYF. The CDR3, as DNA: TGTGCCAGCAGCTTAAAGGGCGGGACTCCGCAGTACTTC.

The chain carries TRBV5-1 and TRBJ2-5, with D maybe TRBD2 (7 bases). In germline, CDR1 is SGHRS, CDR2 YFSETQ. V was trimmed by 1 base and J by 2 bases, leaving 12 bases between them. The CDR3 is 15 residues long. CDR3 region: CASSLMGGAQETQYF. Here the CDR3 DNA reads TGCGCCAGCAGCTTGATGGGGGGGGCGCAAGAGACCCAGTACTTC.

The sample holds one count of this clone. The gene calls are TRBV5-1 and TRBJ2-7, with TRBD1 matching over 7 bases. Germline assignment: CDR1 SGHRS and CDR2 YFSETQ. V was pared by 3 bases and J by 0 bases, with 9 bases of the junction left unmatched. CDR3 length: 16 amino acids. CDR3 DNA: TGCGCCAGCAGCTCCAACCGGGACAGCTTCTCCTACGAGCAGTACTTC. Its protein is CASSSNRDSFSYEQYF.

The J gene is TRBJ2-7, the V gene TRBV5-1; 9 nucleotides align to TRBD1. In germline, CDR1 is SGHRS, CDR2 YFSETQ. CDR3 length: 16 residues. V lost 3 bases, J lost 2 bases, and 9 bases stayed unmatched. This chain's CDR3 is CASSWAPGQGTYEQYF. The CDR3, as DNA: TGCGCCAGCAGCTGGGCCCCGGGACAGGGTACCTACGAGCAGTACTTC. Based on the CDR3 plus reference TRBV5-1 and TRBJ2-7, the full variable domain is KAGVTQTPRYLIKTRGQQVTLSCSPISGHRSVSWYQQTPGQGLQFLFEYFSETQRNKGNFPGRFSGRQFSNSRSEMNVSTLELGDSALYLCASSWAPGQGTYEQYFGPGTRLTVT.

This chain joins TRBV25-1 and TRBJ2-5, with D perhaps TRBD2 (6 bases). This CDR3 has 14 amino acids. Between the trimmed V and J ends, which lost 4 bases and 2 bases, there was a span of 11 bases. In germline, CDR1 is MGHDK, CDR2 SYGVNS. The CDR3: CASSVRDLQETQYF. CDR3 sequence (DNA): TGTGCCAGCAGTGTCCGGGACTTACAAGAGACCCAGTACTTC.

The genes are TRBV11-2 and TRBJ2-3, with 11 positions matching TRBD2. Unmatched junction bases numbered 12, after V lost 5 bases and J lost 2 bases. Per the germline V gene, CDR1 is SGHAT and CDR2 is FQNNGV. CDR3 size: 18 residues. The CDR3 DNA reads TGTGCCAGCAGCCCCATCTTGCCTAGCGGGAGGTACACAGATACGCAGTATTTT. Translation: CASSPILPSGRYTDTQYF. The whole variable domain, remainder taken from reference TRBV11-2 and TRBJ2-3, is EAGVAQSPRYKIIEKRQSVAFWCNPISGHATLYWYQQILGQGPKLLIQFQNNGVVDDSQLPKDRFSAERLKGVDSTLKIQPAKLEDSAVYLCASSPILPSGRYTDTQYFGPGTRLTVL.

The rearrangement uses TRBV28 and TRBJ1-2; D remains ambiguous. The CDR3 spans 13 residues. With 6 bases removed from V and 4 bases from J, the gap between germline ends came to 12 bases. CDR1 MDHEN and CDR2 SYDVKM come from the germline V gene. The CDR3 sequence is CASSPGDFYGYTF. CDR3 nucleotide sequence: TGTGCCAGCAGCCCCGGGGATTTCTATGGCTACACCTTC.

For this clone: The same CDR3 can be traced to other DNA sequences in this sample. The chain combines TRBV7-2 with TRBJ1-5, with 7 bases matching TRBD1. V was pared by 1 base and J by 3 bases, with 3 bases of the junction left unmatched. Looked up from germline, CDR1 is SGHTA and CDR2 is FQGNSA. The CDR3 is 15 amino acids. Here the CDR3 DNA reads TGTGCCAGCAGCTTAGTAGGGGGCTCCAATCAGCCCCAGCATTTT. Translation gives CASSLVGGSNQPQHF.

V gene TRBV5-1 combines with J gene TRBJ1-4, with D possibly matching TRBD1 (6 bases). Trimming left V 4 bases short and J 0 bases short, with 16 bases between. Germline CDR1 SGHRS, CDR2 YFSETQ. The CDR3 covers 17 residues. CDR3 protein: CASSRGGSGPTNEKLFF. The CDR3 nucleotides read TGCGCCAGCAGCCGAGGGGGGAGTGGTCCAACTAATGAAAAACTGTTTTTT.

This chain uses TRBV7-8 with TRBJ2-1; TRBD2 matches at 9 bases. V lost 2 bases and J lost 9; bases outside the gene matches: 8. Germline CDR1 and CDR2: SGHVS and FQNEAQ. The CDR3 length is 15 residues. CDR3 amino acids: CASSLQGLARLEQFF. The CDR3 DNA reads as TGTGCCAGCAGCTTACAGGGACTAGCTCGGCTTGAGCAGTTCTTC.

Ten or more counts support this clone. The genes are TRBV18 and TRBJ1-2; the D is unclear. With 0 bases removed from V and 5 bases from J, the gap between germline ends came to 10 bases. The germline V gene encodes CDR1 KGHSH and CDR2 LQKENI. The CDR3 has 14 residues. The chain's CDR3 is CASSPPNLPYGYTF. In DNA form, the CDR3 reads TGTGCCAGCTCACCACCTAACTTACCTTATGGCTACACCTTC.

J is TRBJ2-7 and V is TRBV6-1; 7 bases fit TRBD1. Losses at the gene ends were 7 bases for V and 2 bases for J; bases not matched to a gene: 11. Per the germline V gene, CDR1 is MNHNS and CDR2 is SASEGT. This CDR3 is 15 amino acids long. Here the CDR3 reads CASIVDRSPTYEQYF. DNA of the CDR3: TGTGCCAGCATCGTGGACAGGAGCCCTACCTACGAGCAGTACTTC.

DNA of the CDR3: TGTGCCAGCAGCTTGACAGAAGTTAGCAATCAGCCCCAGCATTTT. Amino acids: CASSLTEVSNQPQHF. The chain carries TRBV7-2 and TRBJ1-5; the D gene is possibly TRBD1 (5 bases). The CDR3 length is 15 residues. Germline V CDR1 and CDR2: SGHTA, FQGNSA. V was shortened by 3 bases and J by 0 bases, with 9 bases between the two germline ends.

The V call is TRBV2, the J call TRBJ1-2, with D unclear. Germline V gene data show CDR1 as SNHLY and CDR2 as FYNNEI. The CDR3 consists of 12 residues. V lost 6 bases, J lost 4 bases, and 9 bases lay in between. The CDR3 spells CASRGTIYGYTF. CDR3 nucleotide sequence: TGTGCCAGCAGAGGAACGATCTATGGCTACACCTTC.

In regard to this clone: A much larger clone lies one base from this, so it may be a read error. The rearrangement uses TRBV11-3 and TRBJ1-1; possibly TRBD1 for D (5 bases). Per the germline V gene, CDR1 is SGHNT and CDR2 is YENEEA. V was clipped by 5 bases and J by 1 base, with 8 bases between them. The CDR3 runs 13 residues. CDR3 sequence reads: CASSQDRNTEAFF. CDR3 nucleotide sequence: TGTGCCAGCAGCCAAGACAGGAACACTGAAGCTTTCTTT. The variable domain in full, completed from reference TRBV11-3 and TRBJ1-1, reads EAGVVQSPRYKIIEKKQPVAFWCNPISGHNTLYWYLQNLGQGPELLIRYENEEAVDDSQLPKDRFSAERLKGVDSTLKIQPAELGDSAVYLCASSQDRNTEAFFGQGTRLTVV.